Listed below are T cell receptor beta chains from one sample, sequenced in a study of STAT5B mutations in CD4+ large granular lymphocyte leukemia. Generated by immunoSEQ multiplex PCR, the TCRdb table keeps only in-frame clones and is missing some. The data hold some 30,000 clones, with 65% to 80% observed a single time. The material sequenced was CD4+ T cells from blood buffy coats. Receptors originate from a human donor in good health. CDR3s leave out the opening cysteine and the closing phenylalanine or tryptophan.

TRBJ1-1	TRBV30	AWTRQTNTEAF
TRBJ1-1	TRBV19	ASKMNTEAF
TRBJ1-1	TRBV5-1	ASSLASGLTEAF
TRBJ2-7	TRBV5-8	ASTIGRSYEQY
TRBJ1-2	TRBV6-4	ASSPDRHNYGYT
TRBJ2-1	TRBV5-1	ASSMAPGEQF
TRBJ2-7	TRBV28	ASGLSGTYNEQY
TRBJ1-2	TRBV7-9	ASSGGGGYT
TRBJ2-7	TRBV30	AWSLDRAFTYEQY
TRBJ1-6	TRBV6-1	ASSEDWIHPLH
TRBJ2-1	TRBV27	ASSLWGEGHNEQF
TRBJ1-5	TRBV6-1	AAARVEPQH
TRBJ2-5	TRBV28	ASSLSLGQASQETQY
TRBJ1-6	TRBV9	ASSVGGVNSPLH
TRBJ2-1	TRBV27	ASSLSGSAGNYNEQF
TRBJ1-2	TRBV10-3	AIRDDRKGYGYT
TRBJ2-5	TRBV7-9	ASSLEWTEQETQY
TRBJ1-1	TRBV5-1	ASSPGRANTEAF
TRBJ1-2	TRBV6-1	ASSPTRAYGYT
TRBJ2-3	TRBV2	ASSTGGTDTQY
TRBJ1-6	TRBV7-9	ASSLDEYNSPLH
TRBJ2-2	TRBV30	AWTLSSDTGELF
TRBJ1-4	TRBV6-5	ASSSPGQGNEKLF
TRBJ2-1	TRBV6-5	ASSSVGTGGNEQF
TRBJ2-7	TRBV19	ASNGWSGSGSSYEQY
TRBJ1-5	TRBV5-1	ASSPGESNQPQH
TRBJ2-1	TRBV7-6	ASSLDGSYNEQF
TRBJ2-3	TRBV5-6	ASSYQRGLADTQY
TRBJ1-1	TRBV28	ASSLGGDTEAF
TRBJ1-4	TRBV19	ASMTVGEKLF
TRBJ2-3	TRBV29-1	SVGPQSTDTQY
TRBJ1-4	TRBV5-1	ASSSGTGDEKLF
TRBJ1-1	TRBV19	ASSINPGSGNTEAF
TRBJ2-1	TRBV2	ASSSTSPTKASSYNEQF
TRBJ1-3	TRBV27	ASGLSGNTIY
TRBJ1-6	TRBV18	ASSEGHSYNSPLH